This T cell receptor (beta chain) was documented in a study of T cells in Graves' hyperthyroidism and ophthalmopathy. About the research overall: Prior to any treatment, at the point of initial diagnosis, peripheral blood was collected.

V was trimmed by 8 bases and J by 3 bases, leaving 15 bases between them. Per germline, CDR1 KGHSH and CDR2 LQKENI. The CDR3 contains 14 residues. Points on this clonotype: A much larger clone differs by one base, so this may be a read error.

Amplified TCR beta CDR3 regions derived from RNA transcripts. HTBI primers were used for first-round RT-PCR of the TCR CDR3. One entry per CDR3 protein, called by TCRdb with MiXCR from the multiplex PCR reads. Of fewer than 350,000 distinct CDR3 sequences listed, 13% are singletons. The sequenced material came from blood. The sequence was obtained from a young woman with Graves' hyperthyroidism that later progressed to Graves' ophthalmopathy. The chain uses TRBV18 and TRBJ2-3, with D possibly TRBD1 on 5 matching bases. Written as DNA, the CDR3 is TGTGCCAGCCCACTGTACGCAGGGACAGATACGCAGTATTTT. This translates into CASPLYAGTDTQYF.